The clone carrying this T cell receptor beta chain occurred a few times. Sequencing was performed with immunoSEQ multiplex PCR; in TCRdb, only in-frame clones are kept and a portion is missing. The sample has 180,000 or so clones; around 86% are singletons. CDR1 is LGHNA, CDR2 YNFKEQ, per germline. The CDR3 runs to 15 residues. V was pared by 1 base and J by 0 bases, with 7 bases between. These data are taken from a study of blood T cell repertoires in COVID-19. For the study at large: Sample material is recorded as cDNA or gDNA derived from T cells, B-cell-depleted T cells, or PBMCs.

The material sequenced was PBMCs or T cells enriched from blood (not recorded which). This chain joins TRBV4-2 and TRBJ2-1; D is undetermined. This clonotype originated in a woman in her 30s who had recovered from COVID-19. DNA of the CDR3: TGTGCCAGCAGCCAAGTGGCCACCTCCTACAATGAGCAGTTCTTC. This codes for CASSQVATSYNEQFF.